These 25 T cell receptor beta chains share one sample of origin, sequenced in a study of cytomegalovirus exposure and HLA in healthy donors. Amplification used 60 Vbeta primers and 13 Jbeta primers. Clones were read by immunoSEQ multiplex PCR, and TCRdb kept only the in-frame ones, dropping some. The table records approximately 170,000 clones, 70% to 90% of them present only once. Sequencing was carried out using PBMCs. Source of these receptors: a young woman in good health and CMV-seronegative.

This chain links TRBV7-2 with TRBJ2-7; 10 bases are a match to TRBD2. The germline V gene has CDR1 SGHTA and CDR2 FQGNSA. The J segment lost 5 bases and the V segment lost 2 bases, leaving 6 bases of the junction unmatched. The CDR3 extends over 15 amino acids. The CDR3 DNA sequence: TGTGCCAGCAGCTTATCTAGCGGGAGTGGCCACGAGCAGTACTTC. Its protein product is CASSLSSGSGHEQYF.

The CDR3 nucleotides read TGTGCCAGCAGCGTAGCCCCAGGGACTAGTTATGGCTACACCTTC. Its protein product is CASSVAPGTSYGYTF. The chain employs TRBV9 and TRBJ1-2; a weak D match, TRBD1 (5 bases). Germline assignment: CDR1 SGDLS and CDR2 YYNGEE. V lost 0 bases, J lost 5 bases, and 14 bases lay in between. The CDR3 sequence is 15 residues long.

The chain carries TRBV28 and TRBJ2-3; 7 bases match TRBD2. CDR3 length equals 15 residues. Per germline, CDR1 MDHEN and CDR2 SYDVKM. V gave up 3 bases and J gave up 4 bases; unmatched junction bases: 7. The CDR3 protein is CASSFRGEIADTQYF. CDR3 in DNA: TGTGCCAGCAGTTTTCGGGGGGAGATAGCAGATACGCAGTATTTT.

The V gene is TRBV7-6, the J gene TRBJ2-1; tentative D call: TRBD2 (5 bases). Germline V gene sequence: CDR1 SGHVS, CDR2 FNYEAQ. The V end lost 5 bases, the J end lost 5 bases, and 10 bases lay between the germline ends. CDR3 length equals 13 residues. The CDR3 bases are TGTGCCAGCAGCCTCTCCGGGGACAATGAGCAGTTCTTC. It is translated as CASSLSGDNEQFF.

The J gene is TRBJ2-3, the V gene TRBV2; possible D gene TRBD2, 6 bases. The V end lost 1 base, the J end lost 6 bases, and 11 bases lay between the germline ends. The length of the CDR3 is 14 residues. Germline-derived CDR1 and CDR2 are SNHLY and FYNNEI. The DNA of the CDR3 is TGTGCCAGCAGTGAAGAGCGGGTGTGGGATACGCAGTATTTT. Translating it yields CASSEERVWDTQYF.

CDR3: CASSYSGQATYEQYF. The CDR3 nucleotides read TGTGCCAGCAGTTACTCGGGACAGGCGACCTACGAGCAGTACTTC. This chain connects TRBV6-5 to TRBJ2-7, with TRBD1 matching over 8 bases. Germline values: CDR1 MNHEY, CDR2 SVGAGI. Trimming at V came to 0 bases and at J to 2 bases, leaving 3 bases not matched to a gene. The CDR3 is made up of 15 amino acids.

The chain links TRBV28 to TRBJ1-5; no reliable D call. Trimming took off 10 bases at V and 0 bases at J, with 13 bases between the two ends. Germline V gives CDR1 MDHEN, CDR2 SYDVKM. CDR3 length equals 14 residues. As DNA, the CDR3 is TGTGCCACCGGGCGAGGGCATAGCAATCAGCCCCAGCATTTT. It translates to CATGRGHSNQPQHF.

This chain links TRBV2 with TRBJ1-5; D unresolved. The CDR3 contains 12 residues. V was pared by 3 bases and J by 11 bases, with 11 bases between. The germline CDR1 and CDR2 sequences are SNHLY and FYNNEI. The CDR3, as DNA: TGTGCCAGCAGTGAGGGGTTCGGGACCCAGCATTTT. It encodes CASSEGFGTQHF.

The J gene is TRBJ2-7, the V gene TRBV7-8; 12 bases fit TRBD2. Germline values: CDR1 SGHVS, CDR2 FQNEAQ. J gave up 2 bases and V 4 bases, and 9 bases lay outside the gene matches. This CDR3 comprises 17 residues. CDR3 bases: TGTGCCAGCAGCTCCGGGATGGCTAGCGGGAGGGCCTACGAGCAGTACTTC. It yields the protein CASSSGMASGRAYEQYF.

The chain is built from TRBV5-3 and TRBJ1-3; no clear D gene. TRBV5-3 is filed as an ORF, its function uncertain. This CDR3 contains 12 residues. The CDR3 loop reads CDPWSSGNTIYF. The DNA for the CDR3 is TGTGACCCGTGGAGCTCTGGAAACACCATATATTTT.

This chain links TRBV7-9 with TRBJ2-5, with 15 nucleotides matching TRBD2. V lost 3 bases and J lost 5; bases outside the gene matches: 7. Germline lookup yields CDR1 SEHNR and CDR2 FQNEAQ (reference sequence). The CDR3 extends over 17 amino acids. CDR3 loop: CASSLGRGTSGGETQYF. DNA for the CDR3: TGTGCCAGCAGCTTGGGTCGCGGGACTAGCGGGGGGGAGACCCAGTACTTC.

V gene TRBV7-2 combines with J gene TRBJ2-1; 7 bases align to TRBD2. Per the germline V gene, CDR1 is SGHTA and CDR2 is FQGNSA. The CDR3 runs to 13 residues. V gave up 5 bases and J gave up 14 bases; unmatched junction bases: 12. CDR3 sequence (DNA): TGTGCCAGCAGCCCCCAGGGAGGGATGAGCGAGTTCTTC. This gives the protein CASSPQGGMSEFF.

The chain is built from TRBV11-1 and TRBJ2-1, with D tentatively TRBD1 (6 bases). This CDR3 comprises 13 residues. CDR1 and CDR2 from the germline V gene are SGHAT and FQDESV (reference sequence). V was shortened by 4 bases and J by 10 bases, with 14 bases between the two germline ends. The CDR3 reads CASSYPGTIEQFF. In DNA, the CDR3 is TGTGCCAGCAGCTATCCCGGGACAATCGAGCAGTTCTTC.

The chain has TRBV2 and TRBJ2-4, with D hard to call. The V gene's germline CDR1 is SNHLY and CDR2 FYNNEI. The CDR3 is 15 amino acids. Trimming removed 3 bases from V and 1 base from J, with 10 bases in between. The chain's CDR3 is CASSDPQFAKNIQYF. The DNA of the CDR3 is TGTGCCAGCAGTGATCCCCAGTTTGCCAAAAACATTCAGTACTTC.

The rearrangement uses TRBV5-8 and TRBJ2-1; 10 bases map to TRBD2. This CDR3 contains 14 residues. Germline V gives CDR1 SGHTS, CDR2 YDEGEE. V shed 2 bases and J 5 bases; nucleotides not matched to a gene: 1. CDR3 nucleotide sequence: TGTGCCAGCAGCTTTCTAGCGGGGGACAATGAGCAGTTCTTC. Residues: CASSFLAGDNEQFF.

This chain uses TRBV19 with TRBJ1-5, with 7 bases fitting TRBD1. CDR3 length: 16 residues. Germline trimming cut 5 bases from V and 8 bases from J; bases unmatched to any gene: 15. From germline, CDR1 is LNHDA and CDR2 SQIVND (reference sequence). The CDR3 bases are TGTGCCAGTAGTTGGGGACAGCGAACCTTTTCAGAGCCCCAGCATTTT. It is translated as CASSWGQRTFSEPQHF.

Turning to this clone: Other DNA sequences in this sample translate to the same CDR3. The V and J genes are TRBV11-2 and TRBJ1-1; D perhaps matches TRBD1 (5 bases). Germline CDR1 is SGHAT and CDR2 is FQNNGV. This CDR3 has 14 amino acids. Trimming took 5 bases from V and 0 from J, leaving 10 bases between them. CDR3 sequence reads: CASSPQVMNTEAFF. The CDR3 DNA reads as TGTGCCAGCAGCCCACAGGTCATGAACACTGAAGCTTTCTTT.

The gene calls are TRBV2 and TRBJ1-5; weak D call: TRBD1 (5 bases). V gave up 1 base and J gave up 6 bases, with 7 bases separating them. The CDR3 runs to 13 residues. Looked up from germline, CDR1 is SNHLY and CDR2 is FYNNEI. The CDR3 bases are TGTGCCAGCAGTGAAGGTAGGGGTCAGCCCCAGCATTTT. This encodes CASSEGRGQPQHF.

Comment on this clone: The junction and the germline gene differ at one end; a read error may be behind it. J is TRBJ1-2 and V is TRBV7-9, with 7 bases lining up with TRBD1. The V gene's germline CDR1 is SEHNR and CDR2 FQNEAQ (reference sequence). The length of the CDR3 is 15 residues. CDR3 amino acids: CSSSPGQEKIYGYTF. The CDR3 coding sequence is TGTTCCAGCAGCCCCGGACAGGAGAAGATCTATGGCTACACCTTC.

The chain is built from TRBV6-6 and TRBJ1-4; 8 bases line up with TRBD1. This CDR3 spans 15 amino acids. Germline values: CDR1 MNHNY, CDR2 SVGAGI (reference sequence). Germline trimming cut 5 bases from V and 8 bases from J; bases unmatched to any gene: 10. The CDR3 DNA sequence: TGTGCCAGCAGTATCGGACAGGGATCGCGGGAAAAACTGTTTTTT. It codes for CASSIGQGSREKLFF.

This clone appeared a single time. The V and J genes are TRBV10-1 and TRBJ2-1; 10 positions agree with TRBD2. V lost 3 bases, J lost 4 bases, and 3 bases stayed unmatched. The CDR3 totals 15 residues. The germline V gene has CDR1 WNHNN and CDR2 SYGVQD (reference sequence). The CDR3 nucleotides are TGCGCCAGCAGTGACCCTAGCGGGAGTTACAATGAGCAGTTCTTC. It encodes CASSDPSGSYNEQFF.

J is TRBJ2-7 and V is TRBV4-2, with D unclear. Trimming removed 4 bases at V and 0 bases at J, with 7 bases between. The CDR3 is 13 residues long. Per the germline V gene, CDR1 is LGHNA and CDR2 is YNFKEQ. CDR3 coding DNA: TGTGCCAGCAGCCCGTCTTCCTCCTACGAGCAGTACTTC. It codes for CASSPSSSYEQYF.

The gene calls are TRBV5-1 and TRBJ2-5, with 11 bases aligning to TRBD1. The V gene's germline CDR1 is SGHRS and CDR2 YFSETQ. The junction had 1 base not matched to a gene; V was cut back by 3 bases and J by 3 bases. The length of the CDR3 is 14 residues. CDR3 region: CASSWDRGKETQYF. CDR3 DNA sequence: TGCGCCAGCAGCTGGGACAGGGGGAAAGAGACCCAGTACTTC. The full variable domain, in which reference TRBV5-1 and TRBJ2-5 provide the parts outside the CDR3, is KAGVTQTPRYLIKTRGQQVTLSCSPISGHRSVSWYQQTPGQGLQFLFEYFSETQRNKGNFPGRFSGRQFSNSRSEMNVSTLELGDSALYLCASSWDRGKETQYFGPGTRLLVL.

V gene TRBV28 combines with J gene TRBJ2-3; tentative D call: TRBD2 (5 bases). The CDR3 consists of 16 residues. V lost 7 bases and J 5 bases, leaving 22 bases between the germline ends. Germline V gives CDR1 MDHEN, CDR2 SYDVKM. The CDR3 here is CASTYYPQRTIDTQYF. For the CDR3, the DNA is TGTGCCAGCACCTACTATCCTCAGCGGACGATAGATACGCAGTATTTT.

V is TRBV19 and J is TRBJ1-5; D is unclear. Per germline, CDR1 LNHDA and CDR2 SQIVND (reference sequence). Trimming cost V 0 bases and J 6 bases, with 6 bases left between them. This CDR3 has 13 amino acids. The CDR3 bases are TGTGCCAGTAGTATAGACAGGATTCAGCCCCAGCATTTT. Encoded protein: CASSIDRIQPQHF.